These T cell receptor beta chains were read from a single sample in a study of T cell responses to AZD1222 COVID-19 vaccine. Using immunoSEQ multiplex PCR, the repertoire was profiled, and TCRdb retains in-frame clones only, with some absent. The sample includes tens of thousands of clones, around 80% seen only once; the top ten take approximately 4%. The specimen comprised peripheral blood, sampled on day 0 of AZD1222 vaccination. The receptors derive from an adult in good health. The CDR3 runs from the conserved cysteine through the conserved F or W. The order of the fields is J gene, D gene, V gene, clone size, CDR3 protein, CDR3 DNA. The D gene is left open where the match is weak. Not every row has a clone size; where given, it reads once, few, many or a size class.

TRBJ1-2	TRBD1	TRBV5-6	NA	CASSFYLTLRDRPNYGYTF	TGTGCCAGCAGCTTCTACCTAACGCTCCGGGACAGGCCCAACTATGGCTACACCTTC
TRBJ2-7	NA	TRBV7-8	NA	CASSLMGNAPYEQYF	TGTGCCAGCAGCTTAATGGGGAACGCGCCCTACGAGCAGTACTTC
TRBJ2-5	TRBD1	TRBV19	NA	CASSLDRETQYF	TGTGCCAGTAGTTTGGACAGGGAGACCCAGTACTTC
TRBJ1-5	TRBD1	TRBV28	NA	CASSSEQGASSNQPQHF	TGTGCCAGCAGTTCCGAGCAGGGGGCCTCTAGCAATCAGCCCCAGCATTTT
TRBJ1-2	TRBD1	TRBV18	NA	CASSPPNGQGNYGYTF	TGTGCCAGCTCACCACCGAACGGACAGGGGAACTATGGCTACACCTTC
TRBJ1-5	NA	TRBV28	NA	CASSLWLGRDSNQPQHF	TGTGCCAGCAGTTTATGGCTAGGCAGGGATAGCAATCAGCCCCAGCATTTT
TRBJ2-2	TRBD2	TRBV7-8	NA	CASSSPQERGGINTGELFF	TGTGCCAGCAGCTCCCCCCAGGAACGGGGGGGCATTAACACCGGGGAGCTGTTTTTT
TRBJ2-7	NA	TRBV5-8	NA	CASSLGLNRVDEQYF	TGTGCCAGCAGCTTGGGCTTGAACAGGGTGGACGAGCAGTACTTC
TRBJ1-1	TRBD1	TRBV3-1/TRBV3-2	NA	CASSQGDRGHAFF	TGTGCCAGCAGCCAAGGAGACAGGGGGCATGCTTTCTTT
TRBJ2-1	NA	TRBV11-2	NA	CASSLGQNNEQFF	TGTGCCAGCAGCTTAGGACAGAACAATGAGCAGTTCTTC
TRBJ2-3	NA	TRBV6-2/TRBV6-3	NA	CASSSPRDSTDTQYF	TGTGCCAGCAGTTCTCCCCGGGACTCCACAGATACGCAGTATTTT
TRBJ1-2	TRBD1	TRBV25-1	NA	CASSDGDRVRGYTF	TGTGCCAGCAGTGACGGGGACAGGGTTAGGGGCTACACCTTC
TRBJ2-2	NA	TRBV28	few	CASSTGTNTGELFF	TGTGCCAGCAGCACAGGGACGAACACCGGGGAGCTGTTTTTT
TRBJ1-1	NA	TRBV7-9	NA	CATGRWNTEAFF	TGTGCCACCGGGAGGTGGAACACTGAAGCTTTCTTT
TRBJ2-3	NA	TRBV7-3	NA	CASSNGASVGTDTQYF	TGTGCCAGTTCGAACGGGGCGTCGGTAGGGACAGATACGCAGTATTTT
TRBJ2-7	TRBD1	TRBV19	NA	CASSTGTASSYEQYF	TGTGCCAGTAGTACGGGGACAGCCAGCTCCTACGAGCAGTACTTC
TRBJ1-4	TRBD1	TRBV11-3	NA	CASSSRGEKLFF	TGTGCCAGCAGCTCCAGGGGGGAAAAACTGTTTTTT
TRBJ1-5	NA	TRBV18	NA	CASSPKVARGFNQPQHF	TGTGCCAGCTCACCAAAGGTCGCAAGGGGATTCAATCAGCCCCAGCATTTT